The T cell receptor beta chain under discussion was sequenced for a study of CD8+CD57+ T cells in acquired aplastic anemia. Genomic DNA constituted the template upon which TCR beta VDJ and CDR3 profiling was performed. Using its own MiXCR run on the reads, TCRdb lists one record per CDR3 protein. The sample includes over 150,000 distinct CDR3 sequences, around half of them seen just once. Before being chosen for sequencing, patients had shown CD8+CD57+ cell expansion by flow cytometry. The source material was sorted CD4+, CD8+, or CD8+CD57+ T cells (not recorded which) from PBMCs. The sequence derives from a human donor with aplastic anemia.

The CDR3 DNA reads TGTGCCAGCAGCTTGATGGGGTTGCAGCCCCAGCATTTT. Translating gives CASSLMGLQPQHF. The chain joins TRBV5-6 to TRBJ1-5; D gene unclear. Germline values: CDR1 SGHDT, CDR2 YYEEEE. The CDR3 is 13 residues long. Trimming pared 1 base from V and 7 bases from J, leaving 9 bases between.